One sample yielded the 14 T cell receptor beta chains listed below, sequenced in a study of blood T cell repertoires in COVID-19. Libraries were prepared by immunoSEQ multiplex PCR; TCRdb keeps only in-frame clonotypes and omits some of them. The sample holds about 240,000 clones, about 90% seen once. Sequenced material: PBMCs or T cells enriched from blood (not recorded which). The receptors here all came from a woman in her thirties or forties with acute COVID-19.

CDR3 region: CASSLSGQGVQPQHF. CDR3 DNA sequence: TGTGCCAGCAGCTTAAGCGGGCAGGGTGTTCAGCCCCAGCATTTT. V is TRBV7-2 and J is TRBJ1-5; possibly TRBD1 for D (5 bases). The CDR3 is 15 residues long. V was pared by 2 bases and J by 6 bases, with 14 bases between. Germline-derived CDR1 and CDR2 are SGHTA and FQGNSA.

This clone was detected a few times. The identical CDR3 is also encoded by other nucleotide sequences in the sample. This chain joins TRBV24-1 and TRBJ1-2; the D is unclear. The CDR3 has 14 amino acids. The V end was cut by 3 bases, the J end by 4 bases, with 11 bases between. CDR1 is KGHDR and CDR2 is SFDVKD in the germline V gene. The CDR3 loop reads CATSDRGGRYGYTF. For the CDR3, the DNA is TGTGCCACCAGTGATCGTGGAGGACGCTATGGCTACACCTTC.

This sequence joins TRBV2 and TRBJ1-2; 8 bases line up with TRBD1. The V gene's germline CDR1 is SNHLY and CDR2 FYNNEI. There are 13 residues in the CDR3. V was pared by 4 bases and J by 4 bases, with 2 bases of the junction left unmatched. The CDR3 nucleotides are TGTGCCAGCAGTGGACAGGGGACCTATGGCTACACCTTC. Translating gives CASSGQGTYGYTF.

This clone was seen a single time. The V call is TRBV7-9, the J call TRBJ2-1, with TRBD2 identical over 11 bases. CDR3 length: 15 amino acids. Germline CDR1 and CDR2: SEHNR and FQNEAQ (reference sequence). V trimming: 2 bases; J trimming: 14 bases; junction bases outside the gene matches: 11. The CDR3 loop is CASSLLAGGQITKFF. CDR3 in DNA: TGTGCCAGCAGCTTACTAGCGGGAGGCCAAATAACGAAGTTCTTC.

V and J are TRBV5-4 and TRBJ2-3, with 13 bases fitting TRBD2. The V segment lost 1 base and the J segment 2 bases; nucleotides outside the gene matches: 4. This CDR3 is 17 amino acids long. CDR1 and CDR2 from the germline V gene are SGHNT and YYREEE (reference sequence). In DNA form, the CDR3 reads TGTGCCAGCAGCTTGATTGGGACTAGCGGGACCACAGATACGCAGTATTTT. Amino acid sequence: CASSLIGTSGTTDTQYF.

The J gene is TRBJ2-2, the V gene TRBV5-4; 7 bases fit TRBD2. V lost 4 bases and J lost 6; bases outside the gene matches: 6. There are 14 residues in the CDR3. Per germline, CDR1 SGHNT and CDR2 YYREEE (reference sequence). CDR3 in amino acids: CASSPTGLAGELFF. The DNA for the CDR3 is TGTGCCAGCAGCCCTACCGGACTAGCCGGGGAGCTGTTTTTT.

The chain is built from TRBV7-9 and TRBJ2-4; TRBD2 matches at 7 bases. V was pared by 5 bases and J by 4 bases, with 8 bases of the junction left unmatched. Germline V gene data show CDR1 as SEHNR and CDR2 as FQNEAQ (reference sequence). The CDR3 has 15 amino acids. The CDR3 coding sequence is TGTGCCAGCAGCGCCTCGGCGGGAGCAAAAAACATTCAGTACTTC. It is translated as CASSASAGAKNIQYF.

This clone was seen a handful of times. The chain recombines TRBV24-1 with TRBJ2-2, with 8 nucleotides matching TRBD1. Per germline, CDR1 KGHDR and CDR2 SFDVKD. V lost 3 bases and J lost 0; bases outside the gene matches: 5. This CDR3 has 17 residues. The CDR3 DNA is TGTGCCACCAGTGATCCAAAACAGGGGGCGAACACCGGGGAGCTGTTTTTT. As protein: CATSDPKQGANTGELFF.

The J gene is TRBJ2-2, the V gene TRBV25-1; TRBD2 matches at 9 bases. The CDR3 has 16 amino acids. J lost 4 bases, V lost 1 base, and 4 bases had no gene match. CDR1 and CDR2 (germline): MGHDK, SYGVNS. Written as DNA, the CDR3 is TGTGCCAGCAGTGAATGGGGTAGCGGGAGCACCGGGGAGCTGTTTTTT. Translation gives CASSEWGSGSTGELFF.

The chain joins TRBV9 to TRBJ2-1; TRBD1 agrees at 9 bases. The V gene end was trimmed by 3 bases and the J gene end by 8 bases; junction bases not matched to a gene: 3. Germline assignment: CDR1 SGDLS and CDR2 YYNGEE. CDR3 length: 13 residues. In DNA, the CDR3 is TGTGCCAGCAGCGCCCGGACAGGGGATGAGCAGTTCTTC. Translation: CASSARTGDEQFF.

This rearrangement joins TRBV14 to TRBJ1-1, with TRBD1 as a possible D gene (6 bases). The V and J ends lost 0 bases and 0 bases respectively, with 11 bases between them. This CDR3 is built from 16 residues. In germline, CDR1 is SGHDN, CDR2 FVKESK. The CDR3 is CASSQDAGVVNTEAFF. The DNA for the CDR3 is TGTGCCAGCAGCCAAGACGCAGGGGTGGTGAACACTGAAGCTTTCTTT.

J is TRBJ2-3 and V is TRBV4-2; D is perhaps TRBD2 (5 bases). Germline loops: CDR1 LGHNA, CDR2 YNFKEQ. The CDR3 runs to 17 residues. Between the trimmed V and J ends, which lost 0 bases and 5 bases, there was a span of 18 bases. DNA for the CDR3: TGTGCCAGCAGCCAAGAGGGAACTAGTGTGGGCATAGATACGCAGTATTTT. Encoded protein: CASSQEGTSVGIDTQYF.

CDR3 amino acids: CASSFVAGVYAFF. For the CDR3, the DNA is TGTGCCAGCAGCTTTGTTGCAGGCGTATACGCTTTCTTT. This sequence joins TRBV11-2 and TRBJ1-1; D remains unclear. This CDR3 spans 13 amino acids. Germline V gene data show CDR1 as SGHAT and CDR2 as FQNNGV. The V and J ends lost 3 bases and 11 bases respectively, with 16 bases between them. The entire variable domain, with the rest obtained from reference TRBV11-2 and TRBJ1-1, is as follows: EAGVAQSPRYKIIEKRQSVAFWCNPISGHATLYWYQQILGQGPKLLIQFQNNGVVDDSQLPKDRFSAERLKGVDSTLKIQPAKLEDSAVYLCASSFVAGVYAFFGQGTRLTVV.

This clone was counted only a few times. The CDR3 region is CASSRGQFKDTEAFF. Here the CDR3 DNA reads TGCGCCAGCAGCCGAGGACAGTTTAAAGACACTGAAGCTTTCTTT. J is TRBJ1-1 and V is TRBV5-1, with D maybe TRBD1 (6 bases). Germline loops: CDR1 SGHRS, CDR2 YFSETQ. V was trimmed by 4 bases and J by 3 bases, leaving 16 bases between them. The CDR3 sequence is 15 residues long.